The clone carrying this TCR beta chain came up a few times. The antigen is undetermined. This entry belongs to a study of blood T cells in healthy people across ages. Whole-study results and caveats: Not knowing donor CMV status may have confounded expanded clonotype changes.

Caucasian, healthy and from Russia, the donors were aged between about 6 and 90. PBMCs, at least 6.5 million per sample, were isolated. Extraction yielded at least 6 micrograms of total RNA per sample. Together with a sample-barcoded 5' primer, a J-beta primer mix was included in a second PCR lasting about 6 to 11 cycles. TCRdb redid the calling of the 5' RACE reads with MiXCR, one entry per CDR3 protein. The sample consists of 910,000 or so distinct CDR3 sequences, 51% of them appearing once. J lost 1 base, V lost 5 bases, and 3 bases had no gene match. This CDR3 is 14 amino acids long. Source material: blood. This TCR came from a woman in her fifties or sixties in good health. The chain has TRBV12-3 or TRBV12-4 and TRBJ1-1; TRBD1 agrees at 8 bases. This CDR3 is CASSADRGNTEAFF. The CDR3 DNA reads as TGTGCCAGCAGTGCTGACAGGGGGAACACTGAAGCTTTCTTT.